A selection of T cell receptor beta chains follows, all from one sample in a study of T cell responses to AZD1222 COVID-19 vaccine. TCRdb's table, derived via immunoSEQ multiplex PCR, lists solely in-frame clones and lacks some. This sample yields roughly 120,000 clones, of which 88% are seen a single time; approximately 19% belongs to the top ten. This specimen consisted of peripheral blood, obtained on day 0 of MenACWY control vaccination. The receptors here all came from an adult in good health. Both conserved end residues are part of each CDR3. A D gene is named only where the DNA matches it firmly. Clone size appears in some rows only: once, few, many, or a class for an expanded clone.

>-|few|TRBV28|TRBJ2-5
CASRPPVGETQYF
TGTGCCAGCAGGCCTCCGGTGGGAGAGACCCAGTACTTC
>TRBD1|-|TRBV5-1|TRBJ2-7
CASSSGQTSGEQYF
TGCGCCAGCAGCTCGGGACAGACCTCCGGAGAGCAGTACTTC
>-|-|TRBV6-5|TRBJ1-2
CASRVDRLSGYTF
TGTGCCAGCAGAGTTGACAGGTTGTCTGGCTACACCTTC
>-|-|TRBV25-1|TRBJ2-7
CASSARDFPYEQYF
TGTGCCAGCAGTGCCCGGGACTTCCCCTACGAGCAGTACTTC
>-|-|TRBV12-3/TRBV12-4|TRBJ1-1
CASSLWERTEAFF
TGTGCCAGCAGTTTATGGGAGAGGACTGAAGCTTTCTTT
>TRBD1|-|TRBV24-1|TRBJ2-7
CATSGLSGQGVHEQYF
TGTGCCACCAGTGGTCTCTCGGGACAGGGAGTTCACGAGCAGTACTTC
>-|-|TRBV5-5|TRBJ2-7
CASSFVDYEQYF
TGTGCCAGCAGCTTCGTCGACTACGAGCAGTACTTC
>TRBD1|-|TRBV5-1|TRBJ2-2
CASSPRDSRTGELFF
TGCGCCAGCAGCCCAAGGGACAGTCGCACCGGGGAGCTGTTTTTT
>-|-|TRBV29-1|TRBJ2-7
CSVGTGRSYEQYF
TGCAGCGTTGGAACAGGGCGGTCCTACGAGCAGTACTTC
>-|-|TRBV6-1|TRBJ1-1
CASSDAAHTEAFF
TGTGCCAGCAGTGACGCAGCGCACACTGAAGCTTTCTTT
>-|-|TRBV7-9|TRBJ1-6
CASSSGGGPSSYNSPLHF
TGTGCCAGCAGCTCCGGTGGGGGGCCCAGCTCCTATAATTCACCCCTCCACTTT
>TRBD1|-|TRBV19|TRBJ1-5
CAGRTGNQPQHF
TGTGCCGGAAGGACAGGGAACCAGCCCCAGCATTTT
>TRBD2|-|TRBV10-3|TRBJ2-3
CAINRLAGGTDTQYF
TGTGCCATCAACCGACTAGCGGGAGGGACAGATACGCAGTATTTT
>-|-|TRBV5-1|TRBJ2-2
CASRFGALSTGELFF
TGCGCCAGCAGGTTTGGCGCCCTCTCCACCGGGGAGCTGTTTTTT